The 25 T cell receptor beta chains reported below all come from one sample, sequenced in a study of cytomegalovirus exposure and HLA in healthy donors. Primers included in the PCR were 60 Vbeta and 13 Jbeta primers. Generated by immunoSEQ multiplex PCR, the TCRdb table keeps only in-frame clones and is missing some. The table has over 120,000 clones, around 81% seen once. Sequencing used PBMCs. The source of these receptors is a man aged 45-65 years in good health and CMV-seronegative.

The genes are TRBV30 and TRBJ1-1; no firm D call. There are 12 residues in the CDR3. Trimming stripped 4 bases from V and 1 base from J, with 7 bases between. The germline V gene encodes CDR1 GTSNPN and CDR2 SVGIG (reference sequence). The DNA for the CDR3 is TGTGCCTGGACCCGACAGAACACTGAAGCTTTCTTT. Protein sequence: CAWTRQNTEAFF. Complete variable domain (other parts from reference TRBV30 and TRBJ1-1): SQTIHQWPATLVQPVGSPLSLECTVEGTSNPNLYWYRQAAGRGLQLLFYSVGIGQISSEVPQNLSASRPQDRQFILSSKKLLLSDSGFYLCAWTRQNTEAFFGQGTRLTVV.

This chain links TRBV5-5 with TRBJ1-2; D possibly corresponds to TRBD1 (6 bases). The CDR3 extends over 16 amino acids. V was shortened by 3 bases and J by 2 bases, with 17 bases between the two germline ends. Germline V lookup: CDR1 SGHKS, CDR2 YYEKEE (reference sequence). The CDR3 loop is CASSSDRSQGNYGYTF. The CDR3, as DNA: TGTGCCAGCAGCTCAGATCGGAGTCAGGGGAACTATGGCTACACCTTC.

The chain recombines TRBV2 with TRBJ1-3, with a tentative D call TRBD1 (5 bases). V lost 4 bases, J lost 2 bases, and 6 bases lay in between. The CDR3 covers 13 residues. The germline CDR1 and CDR2 sequences are SNHLY and FYNNEI. The CDR3 loop reads CASSVGAGNTIYF. The CDR3 DNA reads as TGTGCCAGCAGTGTAGGGGCTGGAAACACCATATATTTT.

The genes are TRBV11-3 and TRBJ2-7; D call uncertain. CDR3 size: 14 residues. V gave up 2 bases and J gave up 2 bases, with 10 bases separating them. Germline V lookup: CDR1 SGHNT, CDR2 YENEEA. Here the CDR3 reads CASSLRQVPYEQYF. CDR3 DNA: TGTGCCAGCAGCTTAAGGCAGGTACCCTACGAGCAGTACTTC.

This sequence joins TRBV5-1 and TRBJ2-7; 15 bases map to TRBD2. Germline trimming cut 6 bases from V and 7 bases from J; bases unmatched to any gene: 11. Looked up from germline, CDR1 is SGHRS and CDR2 is YFSETQ. This CDR3 contains 16 residues. The CDR3 DNA sequence: TGCGCCAGCACTGGACTAGCGGGAGGGCCAACGGGTGAGCAGTACTTC. Its translation: CASTGLAGGPTGEQYF.

The chain links TRBV12-5 to TRBJ2-6; 12 bases match TRBD1. CDR1 is LGHNT, CDR2 FRNRAP, per germline. V dropped 5 bases and J dropped 1; count of bases not matched to a gene: 9. This CDR3 is 19 amino acids long. The CDR3 DNA is TGTGCTAGTGGTCCCGGGACAGGGGGCCATGTGTCTGGGGCCAACGTCCTGACTTTC. Protein: CASGPGTGGHVSGANVLTF.

The V gene is TRBV5-1, the J gene TRBJ2-7; TRBD2 is a possible D gene (5 bases). This CDR3 is built from 13 residues. CDR1 and CDR2 (germline): SGHRS, YFSETQ. V lost 1 base to trimming and J lost 6 bases, with 11 bases between them. The CDR3 sequence: CASSLNRDREQYF. CDR3 nucleotides: TGCGCCAGCAGCTTGAACCGGGATCGCGAGCAGTACTTC.

The chain has TRBV29-1 and TRBJ1-1; D not resolved. V was trimmed by 8 bases and J by 5 bases, leaving 15 bases between them. There are 12 residues in the CDR3. Looked up from germline, CDR1 is SQVTM and CDR2 is ANQGSEA. The CDR3 DNA is TGCAGCTCCAGCCCCGGCGGGACTGAAGCTTTCTTT. Protein sequence: CSSSPGGTEAFF.

In DNA, the CDR3 is TGTGCCAGCACTGGATCCGGGACAGGAAGCTACAATGAGCAGTTCTTC. Translation: CASTGSGTGSYNEQFF. The chain joins TRBV28 to TRBJ2-1; 8 bases fit TRBD1. Germline lookup yields CDR1 MDHEN and CDR2 SYDVKM. V was pared by 7 bases and J by 3 bases, with 11 bases of the junction left unmatched. CDR3 size: 16 residues.

A single count supports this clone. This chain connects TRBV29-1 to TRBJ1-2; D ambiguous. Germline CDR1 and CDR2: SQVTM and ANQGSEA. This CDR3 region has 12 residues. Trimming pared 5 bases from V and 0 bases from J, leaving 7 bases between. The CDR3 spells CSVFSANYGYTF. The DNA for the CDR3 is TGCAGCGTTTTCTCGGCTAACTATGGCTACACCTTC.

This chain uses TRBV7-2 with TRBJ1-6; possibly TRBD1 for D (5 bases). This CDR3 is 15 amino acids long. CDR1 is SGHTA, CDR2 FQGNSA, per germline. Trimming left V 5 bases short and J 7 bases short, with 15 bases between. The CDR3 DNA follows: TGTGCCAGCAGCGCGGCGGGACGCAACAATTCACCCCTCCACTTT. This sequence encodes CASSAAGRNNSPLHF.

Worth noting for this clone: An end of the junction differs from the germline gene, which may be a read error. The chain has TRBV30 and TRBJ2-3; a possible D gene is TRBD1 (5 bases). Per germline, CDR1 GTSNPN and CDR2 SVGIG (reference sequence). The CDR3 runs to 13 residues. The CDR3 here is CAWSRAIADAQYF. CDR3 DNA sequence: TGTGCCTGGAGCAGGGCTATTGCAGATGCGCAGTATTTT.

The J gene is TRBJ1-1, the V gene TRBV2, with 8 bases aligning to TRBD1. The V and J ends lost 4 bases and 5 bases, in that order; junction bases with no gene match: 6. Germline CDR1 reads SNHLY; CDR2 reads FYNNEI. There are 14 residues in the CDR3. CDR3 coding DNA: TGTGCCAGCAGTGTCCGGACAGGGCTGACTGAAGCTTTCTTT. Amino acids: CASSVRTGLTEAFF.

This clone has more than one count but fewer than ten. The V call is TRBV7-7, the J call TRBJ2-7; TRBD2 aligns across 8 bases. The germline V gene has CDR1 SSHAT and CDR2 FNYEAQ (reference sequence). CDR3 length equals 15 residues. Losses at the gene ends were 5 bases for V and 7 bases for J; bases not matched to a gene: 13. The CDR3 protein is CASSPRPDPGGEQYF. CDR3 coding DNA: TGTGCCAGCAGCCCCAGACCCGATCCGGGAGGGGAGCAGTACTTC.

V usage is TRBV28 and J usage is TRBJ1-4; D is possibly TRBD1 (5 bases). With 4 bases removed from V and 7 bases from J, the gap between germline ends came to 10 bases. In germline, CDR1 is MDHEN, CDR2 SYDVKM. CDR3 length: 13 amino acids. CDR3 sequence (DNA): TGTGCCAGCAGTTCGGGGGTAGGTGAAAAACTGTTTTTT. Its protein is CASSSGVGEKLFF.

This clone was counted between two and nine times. The CDR3 bases are TGCGCCAGCAGTCTGGACAGGGGGGTTAACTATGGCTACACCTTC. As protein: CASSLDRGVNYGYTF. The chain joins TRBV5-1 to TRBJ1-2, with 10 bases aligning to TRBD1. Germline CDR1 and CDR2: SGHRS and YFSETQ. The trim removed 5 bases at V and 1 base at J, leaving 5 bases unmatched. CDR3 size: 15 residues.

The V call is TRBV19, the J call TRBJ1-2, with D unclear. The CDR3 is 14 residues long. V was shortened by 6 bases and J by 8 bases, with 19 bases between the two germline ends. Germline V CDR1 and CDR2: LNHDA, SQIVND (reference sequence). In DNA form, the CDR3 reads TGTGCCAGTAGCCGCTCGGGTGGTTTAGTCGGCTACACCTTC. Translated: CASSRSGGLVGYTF. Based on the CDR3 plus reference TRBV19 and TRBJ1-2, the full variable domain is DGGITQSPKYLFRKEGQNVTLSCEQNLNHDAMYWYRQDPGQGLRLIYYSQIVNDFQKGDIAEGYSVSREKKESFPLTVTSAQKNPTAFYLCASSRSGGLVGYTFGSGTRLTVV.

CDR3 protein: CASSLPYLTGVQPQHF. As DNA, the CDR3 is TGTGCCAGCAGCTTGCCATACCTAACAGGGGTTCAGCCCCAGCATTTT. This chain links TRBV7-2 with TRBJ1-5; 7 bases line up with TRBD1. The ends lost 3 bases at V and 6 bases at J; junction bases unmatched: 11. The germline CDR1 and CDR2 sequences are SGHTA and FQGNSA. The CDR3 spans 16 residues.

The chain combines TRBV5-1 with TRBJ2-7; the D is unclear. V gave up 5 bases and J gave up 0 bases, with 9 bases separating them. Germline assignment: CDR1 SGHRS and CDR2 YFSETQ. This CDR3 has 13 residues. Here the CDR3 reads CASSPPSSYEQYF. The CDR3 nucleotides are TGCGCCAGCAGTCCTCCCTCCTCCTACGAGCAGTACTTC.

The rearrangement uses TRBV6-1 and TRBJ2-3; 9 bases fit TRBD1. The CDR3 is 15 residues long. Unmatched junction bases numbered 8, after V lost 5 bases and J lost 5 bases. Germline CDR1 is MNHNS and CDR2 is SASEGT. CDR3 region: CASSRTGAEVDTQYF. The DNA of the CDR3 is TGTGCCAGCAGTCGGACAGGGGCTGAGGTAGATACGCAGTATTTT.

J is TRBJ1-4 and V is TRBV29-1; D is ambiguous. CDR1 SQVTM and CDR2 ANQGSEA come from the germline V gene. This CDR3 has 10 amino acids. Deletions cut 6 bases from V and 4 bases from J, with 3 bases between. CDR3 nucleotides: TGCAGCGTCCTTAATGAAAAACTGTTTTTT. It translates to CSVLNEKLFF.

The chain joins TRBV5-1 to TRBJ2-2; 9 positions agree with TRBD2. The CDR3 consists of 17 residues. Germline V gene sequence: CDR1 SGHRS, CDR2 YFSETQ. J was trimmed by 0 bases and V by 1 base; bases with no gene match: 4. The CDR3 DNA reads as TGCGCCAGCAGCTTGCCCGTAGCGGGGGCGAACACCGGGGAGCTGTTTTTT. Its protein product is CASSLPVAGANTGELFF.

V is TRBV28 and J is TRBJ1-2; D unclear. V lost 5 bases to trimming and J lost 9 bases, with 22 bases between them. The CDR3 runs 15 residues. Looked up from germline, CDR1 is MDHEN and CDR2 is SYDVKM. CDR3 protein: CASSPSAAAGYSYTF. The CDR3 nucleotides are TGTGCCAGCAGTCCATCCGCCGCCGCGGGGTATAGCTACACCTTC.

This clone was recorded once. This chain joins TRBV5-4 and TRBJ2-2; 11 nucleotides align to TRBD2. Trimming took 4 bases from V and 5 from J; bases not matched to a gene: 16. CDR1 is SGHNT and CDR2 is YYREEE in the germline V gene (reference sequence). CDR3 length equals 19 residues. This chain's CDR3 is CASSPGFSGRAVLTGELFF. The CDR3 DNA reads TGTGCCAGCAGCCCGGGGTTTAGCGGGAGGGCCGTATTGACCGGGGAGCTGTTTTTT.

The genes are TRBV7-9 and TRBJ1-2, with 7 bases matching TRBD1. V dropped 0 bases and J dropped 2; count of bases not matched to a gene: 6. Looked up from germline, CDR1 is SEHNR and CDR2 is FQNEAQ (reference sequence). The CDR3 loop spans 16 amino acids. The CDR3 DNA reads as TGTGCCAGCAGCTTAGCTACAGGGGACGGAAACTATGGCTACACCTTC. Its translation: CASSLATGDGNYGYTF.